This TCR beta chain was documented in a study of blood T cell repertoires in COVID-19. Looking at the study overall: The study drew acute and convalescent COVID-19 samples from the United States, Italy and Spain. T cells, B-cell-depleted T cells, or PBMCs supplied cDNA or gDNA.

Under the authors' procedure: From reference gene primer amplification, estimates of nucleated cell counts were derived. Using immunoSEQ multiplex PCR, the repertoire was profiled, and TCRdb retains in-frame clones only, with some absent. For V, J and clone size, that table is used; D and trimming come from the DNA. The repertoire has 250,000 or so clones, about 89% of them found once; the top ten carry around 8.8%. Trimming took off 3 bases at V and 7 bases at J, with 19 bases between the two ends. CDR3 size: 15 residues. Germline V gives CDR1 LNHNV, CDR2 YYDKDF (reference sequence). The chain has TRBV15 and TRBJ2-7; D possibly corresponds to TRBD1 (6 bases). The clonotype originates from a man aged 40-49 years with active or convalescent COVID-19. Sequencing was done on a sample of peripheral blood. The CDR3, as DNA: TGTGCCACCAGCAGCCTGGATCGGGCAGGGGCAGAGCAGTACTTC. It is translated as CATSSLDRAGAEQYF.